Below, 11 T cell receptor beta chains from the same sample are listed, as sequenced in a study of blood T cells in healthy people across ages. Primed by a sample-barcoded 5' primer and a J-beta primer mix, a second PCR proceeded for about 7 to 11 cycles. One entry per CDR3 protein results from TCRdb running MiXCR on the 5' RACE reads. In the table there are some 1.4 million distinct CDR3 sequences, 35% to 45% of which are singletons. The sequencing input was blood. These receptors were taken from a woman between 18 and 29 years old in good health.

The chain combines TRBV20-1 with TRBJ1-2, with a tentative D call TRBD1 (5 bases). The germline V gene has CDR1 DFQATT and CDR2 SNEGSKA (reference sequence). The CDR3 contains 16 residues. V lost 3 bases, J lost 0 bases, and 17 bases lay in between. The CDR3 sequence: CSASGATGAANYGYTF. CDR3 coding DNA: TGCAGTGCTAGTGGGGCTACAGGCGCGGCTAACTATGGCTACACCTTC.

This rearrangement joins TRBV7-9 to TRBJ2-1; 10 nucleotides agree with TRBD2. The CDR3 loop spans 16 amino acids. Germline CDR1 is SEHNR and CDR2 is FQNEAQ (reference sequence). Trimming at V came to 2 bases and at J to 2 bases, leaving 3 bases not matched to a gene. CDR3: CASSLSSGSTYNEQFF. CDR3 coding DNA: TGTGCCAGCAGCTTATCTAGCGGGAGCACCTACAATGAGCAGTTCTTC.

Here the CDR3 reads CAIRETGSSYNEQYF. CDR3 in DNA: TGTGCCATCAGGGAGACAGGGAGCTCCTACAATGAGCAGTACTTC. The chain couples TRBV10-3 to TRBJ2-1; 7 positions agree with TRBD1. The end of the DNA is better explained by TRBJ2-7, so the J call may be wrong. The CDR3 contains 15 residues. The germline gives CDR1 ENHRY, CDR2 SYGVKD.

J is TRBJ2-1 and V is TRBV3-1, with 9 bases aligning to TRBD2. This CDR3 has 16 residues. With 5 bases clipped from V and 7 bases from J, the junction kept 12 bases outside the gene matches. Germline V lookup: CDR1 LGHDT, CDR2 YNNKEL (reference sequence). CDR3 sequence: CASSDSGTSRRNEQFF. The CDR3 DNA reads as TGTGCCAGCAGCGACTCCGGGACTAGCCGGAGAAATGAGCAGTTCTTC.

This clonotype was picked up many times. V is TRBV29-1 and J is TRBJ1-5; no firm D call. Germline CDR1 is SQVTM and CDR2 is ANQGSEA. The V and J ends lost 0 bases and 6 bases respectively, with 6 bases between them. This CDR3 has 12 residues. CDR3 in DNA: TGCAGCGTTGAAGATCCGGGTCAGCCCCAGCATTTT. Its translation: CSVEDPGQPQHF.

This chain links TRBV11-2 with TRBJ2-1; D is possibly TRBD1 (5 bases). Germline CDR1 is SGHAT and CDR2 is FQNNGV. The CDR3 runs 17 residues. The V gene lost 1 base and the J gene lost 8 bases, with 21 bases spanning the gap. The CDR3 DNA sequence: TGTGCCAGCAGCTTAGTTAGCCCAGGGAATGGGCAGGATGAGCAGTTCTTC. This gives the protein CASSLVSPGNGQDEQFF. Full variable domain (rest looked up from reference TRBV11-2 and TRBJ2-1): EAGVAQSPRYKIIEKRQSVAFWCNPISGHATLYWYQQILGQGPKLLIQFQNNGVVDDSQLPKDRFSAERLKGVDSTLKIQPAKLEDSAVYLCASSLVSPGNGQDEQFFGPGTRLTVL.

This clonotype was detected a few times. V gene TRBV18 combines with J gene TRBJ2-5; D is ambiguous. The CDR3 runs 13 residues. Per germline, CDR1 KGHSH and CDR2 LQKENI. Trimming shortened V by 4 bases and J by 0 bases, and 6 bases separated the two germline ends. The CDR3 reads CASSRSYQETQYF. The CDR3 nucleotides are TGTGCCAGCTCACGATCGTACCAAGAGACCCAGTACTTC.

The V call is TRBV28, the J call TRBJ2-5; maybe TRBD2 (6 bases). The J call may be wrong; the DNA end is better matched by TRBJ2-7. The CDR3 loop spans 12 amino acids. Germline CDR1 MDHEN, CDR2 SYDVKM. CDR3 residues: CASGEVTYEQYF. CDR3 DNA: TGTGCCAGCGGGGAGGTGACCTACGAGCAGTACTTC.

This clonotype was seen only once. The chain carries TRBV3-1 and TRBJ2-4, with D possibly being TRBD2 (7 bases). V was pared by 4 bases and J by 1 base, with 14 bases between. The CDR3 consists of 16 residues. CDR1 and CDR2 (germline): LGHDT, YNNKEL (reference sequence). As DNA, the CDR3 is TGTGCCAGCAGCCTCGTCCGGGGGGCGGCCAAAAACATTCAGTACTTC. Translation: CASSLVRGAAKNIQYF.

This clonotype was seen a handful of times. This chain joins TRBV20-1 and TRBJ2-7; D call uncertain. The germline V gene has CDR1 DFQATT and CDR2 SNEGSKA (reference sequence). V was clipped by 2 bases and J by 0 bases, with 20 bases between them. There are 17 residues in the CDR3. The CDR3 here is CSARSPESRRSSYEQYF. In DNA, the CDR3 is TGCAGTGCTAGATCCCCAGAGAGCCGCCGCAGCTCCTACGAGCAGTACTTC.

A few counts support this clonotype. The gene calls are TRBV7-6 and TRBJ2-7, with D perhaps TRBD2 (6 bases). Trimming took 8 bases from V and 2 from J, leaving 19 bases between them. The CDR3 totals 15 residues. Germline assignment: CDR1 SGHVS and CDR2 FNYEAQ. For the CDR3, the DNA is TGTGCCAGCCCCTTTCGCGGGAACCTTGCCTACGAGCAGTACTTC. It specifies CASPFRGNLAYEQYF.